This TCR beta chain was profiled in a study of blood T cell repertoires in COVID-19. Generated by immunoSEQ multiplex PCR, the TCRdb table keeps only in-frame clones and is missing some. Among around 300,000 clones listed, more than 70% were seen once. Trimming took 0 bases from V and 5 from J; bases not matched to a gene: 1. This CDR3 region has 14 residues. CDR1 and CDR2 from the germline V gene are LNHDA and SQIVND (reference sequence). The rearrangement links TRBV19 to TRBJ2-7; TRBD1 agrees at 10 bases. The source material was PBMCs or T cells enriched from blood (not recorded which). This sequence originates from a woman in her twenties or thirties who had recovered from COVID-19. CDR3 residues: CASSIDGQGDEQYF. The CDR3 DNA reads TGTGCCAGTAGTATAGACGGACAGGGGGACGAGCAGTACTTC.